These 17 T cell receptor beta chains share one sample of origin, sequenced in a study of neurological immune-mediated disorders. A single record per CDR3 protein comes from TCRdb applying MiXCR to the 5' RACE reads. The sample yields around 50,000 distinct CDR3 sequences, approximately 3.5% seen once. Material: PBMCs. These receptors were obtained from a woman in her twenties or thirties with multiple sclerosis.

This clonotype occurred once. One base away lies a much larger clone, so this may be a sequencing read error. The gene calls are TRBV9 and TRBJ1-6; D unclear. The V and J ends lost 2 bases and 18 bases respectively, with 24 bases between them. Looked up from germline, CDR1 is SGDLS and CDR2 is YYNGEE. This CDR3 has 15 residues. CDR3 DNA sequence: TGTGCCAGCAGCGTCTCGACACTGCCGGGTTCGGCCCCCCACTTT. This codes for CASSVSTLPGSAPHF. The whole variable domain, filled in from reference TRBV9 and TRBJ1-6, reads DSGVTQTPKHLITATGQRVTLRCSPRSGDLSVYWYQQSLDQGLQFLIQYYNGEERAKGNILERFSAQQFPDLHSELNLSSLELGDSALYFCASSVSTLPGSAPHFGNGTRLTVT.

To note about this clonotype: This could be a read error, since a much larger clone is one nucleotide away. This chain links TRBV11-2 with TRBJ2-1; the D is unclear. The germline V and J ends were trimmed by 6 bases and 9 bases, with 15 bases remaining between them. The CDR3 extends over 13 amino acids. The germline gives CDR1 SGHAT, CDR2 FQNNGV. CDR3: CASSFEYLAEQFF. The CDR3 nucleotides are TGTGCCAGCAGTTTCGAATATCTTGCTGAGCAGTTCTTC.

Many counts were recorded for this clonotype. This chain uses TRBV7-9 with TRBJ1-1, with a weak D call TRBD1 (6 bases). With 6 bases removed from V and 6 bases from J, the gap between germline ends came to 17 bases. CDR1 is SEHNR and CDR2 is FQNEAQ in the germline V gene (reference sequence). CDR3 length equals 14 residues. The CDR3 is CASSPDGEGAEAFF. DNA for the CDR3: TGTGCCAGCAGTCCAGACGGGGAGGGGGCTGAAGCTTTCTTT.

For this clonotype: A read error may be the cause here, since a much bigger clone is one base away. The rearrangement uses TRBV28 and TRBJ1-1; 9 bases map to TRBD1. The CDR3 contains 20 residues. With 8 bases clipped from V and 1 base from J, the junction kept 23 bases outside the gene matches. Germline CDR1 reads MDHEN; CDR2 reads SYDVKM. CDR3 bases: TGTGCCAGCCTACGAGTGACAGGGGGAGTCATCGACCGAACGAACACTGAAGCTTTCTTT. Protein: CASLRVTGGVIDRTNTEAFF.

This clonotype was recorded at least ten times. The CDR3 sequence is CASSLTAPRQGWGYTF. In DNA, the CDR3 is TGCGCCAGCAGCTTGACGGCCCCAAGGCAGGGCTGGGGCTACACCTTC. This chain links TRBV5-1 with TRBJ1-2; D is perhaps TRBD1 (5 bases). The CDR3 is 16 amino acids. V was clipped by 1 base and J by 8 bases, with 21 bases between them. The germline V gene encodes CDR1 SGHRS and CDR2 YFSETQ.

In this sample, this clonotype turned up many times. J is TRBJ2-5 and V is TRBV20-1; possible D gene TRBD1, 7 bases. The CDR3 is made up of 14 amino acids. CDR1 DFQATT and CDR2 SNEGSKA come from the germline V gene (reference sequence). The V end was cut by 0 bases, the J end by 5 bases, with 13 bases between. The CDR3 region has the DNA TGCAGTGCTAGAGATGGAGGGGGCAGGGAGACCCAGTACTTC. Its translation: CSARDGGGRETQYF.

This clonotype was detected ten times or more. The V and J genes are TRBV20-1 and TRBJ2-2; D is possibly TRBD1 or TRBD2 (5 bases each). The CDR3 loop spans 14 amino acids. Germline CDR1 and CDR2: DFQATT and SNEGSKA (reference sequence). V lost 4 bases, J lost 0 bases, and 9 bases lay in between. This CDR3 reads CSATKGPNTGELFF. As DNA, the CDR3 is TGCAGTGCTACCAAGGGACCGAACACCGGGGAGCTGTTTTTT.

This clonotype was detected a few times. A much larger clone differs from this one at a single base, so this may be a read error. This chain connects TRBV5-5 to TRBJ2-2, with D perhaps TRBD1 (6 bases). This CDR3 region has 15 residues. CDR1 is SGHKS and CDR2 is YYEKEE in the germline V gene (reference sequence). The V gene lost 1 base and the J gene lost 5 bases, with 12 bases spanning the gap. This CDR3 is CASSLPRQATGELFF. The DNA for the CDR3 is TGTGCCAGCAGCTTGCCGAGACAGGCGACCGGGGAGCTGTTTTTT.

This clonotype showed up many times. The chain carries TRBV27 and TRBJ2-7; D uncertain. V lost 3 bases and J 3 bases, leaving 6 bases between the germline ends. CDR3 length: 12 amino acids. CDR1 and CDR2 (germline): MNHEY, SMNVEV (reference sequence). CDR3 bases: TGTGCCAGCAGTTTGAACGGCTACGAGCAGTACTTC. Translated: CASSLNGYEQYF.

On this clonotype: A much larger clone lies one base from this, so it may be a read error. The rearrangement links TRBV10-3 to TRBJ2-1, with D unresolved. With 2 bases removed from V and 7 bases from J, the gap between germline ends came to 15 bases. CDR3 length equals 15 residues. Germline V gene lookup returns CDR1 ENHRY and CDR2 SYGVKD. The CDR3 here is CAISESRKARNEQFF. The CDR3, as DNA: TGTGCCATCAGTGAGAGTCGTAAGGCGAGAAATGAGCAGTTCTTC.

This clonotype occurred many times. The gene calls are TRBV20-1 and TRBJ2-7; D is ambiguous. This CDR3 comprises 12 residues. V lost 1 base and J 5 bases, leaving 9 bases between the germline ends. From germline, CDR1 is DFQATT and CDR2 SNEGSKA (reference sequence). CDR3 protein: CSARVRQNEQYF. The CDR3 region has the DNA TGCAGTGCTAGAGTTCGGCAGAACGAGCAGTACTTC.

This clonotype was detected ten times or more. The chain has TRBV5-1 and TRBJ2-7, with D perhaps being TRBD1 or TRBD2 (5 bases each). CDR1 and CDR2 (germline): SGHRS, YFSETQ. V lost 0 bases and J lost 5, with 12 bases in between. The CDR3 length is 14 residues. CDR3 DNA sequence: TGCGCCAGCAGCTTGGATTCGGGGCGGGACGAGCAGTACTTC. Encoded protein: CASSLDSGRDEQYF.

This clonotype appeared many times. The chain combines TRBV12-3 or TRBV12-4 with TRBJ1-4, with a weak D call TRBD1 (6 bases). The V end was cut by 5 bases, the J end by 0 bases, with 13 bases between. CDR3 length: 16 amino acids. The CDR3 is CASSPGQLATNEKLFF. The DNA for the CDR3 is TGTGCCAGCAGTCCAGGACAGTTGGCAACTAATGAAAAACTGTTTTTT.

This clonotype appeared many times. CDR3: CASSLEVDQPQHF. The CDR3, as DNA: TGCGCCAGCAGCTTGGAGGTCGATCAGCCCCAGCATTTT. This chain uses TRBV5-1 with TRBJ1-5; D is uncertain. There are 13 residues in the CDR3. In germline, CDR1 is SGHRS, CDR2 YFSETQ. V was pared by 0 bases and J by 5 bases, with 6 bases between.

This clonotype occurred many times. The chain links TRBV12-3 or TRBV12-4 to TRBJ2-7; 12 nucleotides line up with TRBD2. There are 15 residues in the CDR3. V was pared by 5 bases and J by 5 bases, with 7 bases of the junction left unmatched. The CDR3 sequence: CASSPSGRARDEQYF. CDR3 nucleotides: TGTGCCAGCAGTCCTAGCGGGAGGGCCAGGGACGAGCAGTACTTC.

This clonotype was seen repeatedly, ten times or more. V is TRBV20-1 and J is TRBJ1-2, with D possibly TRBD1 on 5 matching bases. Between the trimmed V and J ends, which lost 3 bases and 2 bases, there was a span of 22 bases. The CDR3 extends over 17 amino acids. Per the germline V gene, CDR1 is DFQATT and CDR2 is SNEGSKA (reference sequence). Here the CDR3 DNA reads TGCAGTGCTAGGCACCCGGGGGTTTCATATCCGAACTATGGCTACACCTTC. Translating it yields CSARHPGVSYPNYGYTF.

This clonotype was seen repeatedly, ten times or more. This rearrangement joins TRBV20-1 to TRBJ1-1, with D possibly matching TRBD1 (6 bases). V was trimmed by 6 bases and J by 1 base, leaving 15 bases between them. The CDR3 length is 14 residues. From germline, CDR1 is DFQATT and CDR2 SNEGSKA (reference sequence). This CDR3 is CSAPSTGRNTEAFF. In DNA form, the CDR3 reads TGCAGTGCCCCGAGCACAGGGCGGAACACTGAAGCTTTCTTT.